These 2 T cell receptor beta chains were all obtained from the same sample, sequenced in a study of blood T cell repertoires in COVID-19. Sequenced by immunoSEQ multiplex PCR; TCRdb stores in-frame clones only, minus some. The data show about 46,000 clones, with approximately 86% seen just once and approximately 3% held by the top ten. Sequencing was performed on PBMCs or T cells enriched from blood (not recorded which). The receptor set was obtained from a woman in her forties or fifties who had recovered from COVID-19.

This clone is a singleton in its sample. CDR3 loop: CASSYVVDSMNTEAFF. Written as DNA, the CDR3 is TGTGCCAGCAGTTACGTAGTTGACTCCATGAACACTGAAGCTTTCTTT. The chain couples TRBV6-5 to TRBJ1-1; no firm D call. This CDR3 comprises 16 residues. Trimming removed 2 bases from V and 0 bases from J, with 13 bases in between. Germline CDR1 and CDR2: MNHEY and SVGAGI.

The rearrangement joins TRBV6-2 or TRBV6-3 to TRBJ2-7; a possible D gene is TRBD1 (6 bases). V shed 4 bases and J shed 0 bases, with 16 bases lying between them. Germline assignment: CDR1 MNHEY and CDR2 SVGEGT. The length of the CDR3 is 16 residues. In DNA, the CDR3 is TGTGCCAGCAGTTGGTCCGCCGGACAGAGCTCCTACGAGCAGTACTTC. This gives the protein CASSWSAGQSSYEQYF.